This T cell receptor (beta chain) was captured in a study of tissue T cells after allogeneic stem cell transplantation (dated by TCRdb to 2021 to 2024). Notes on the research overall: Over a three-year period, seven or eight adult allo-HCT recipients who had steroid-refractory GVHD were prospectively enrolled in a research-autopsy study. Using research autopsies of patients with and without GVHD, plus mouse models of GVHD, the study profiled TCR beta repertoires across many tissues. On the human side, the study was prospective and observational, with no blinding or randomization. Pre-transplant PBMCs, which were of recipient origin, were available from 4 or 5 GVHD patients. All GVHD patients had gastrointestinal GVHD and received several lines of GVHD-directed therapy; roughly five also had skin involvement. Every GVHD patient received a graft from a donor; several grafts were unmodified and three were CD34-selected to deplete T cells. In viably preserved blood and marrow, CD3+ T cells were flow-sorted if cell numbers allowed, whereas smaller samples went directly to DNA extraction. General findings and caveats noted by the study authors: A small and clinically heterogeneous patient cohort was studied, and sampling depth was acknowledged as a limitation. Within patients, how anatomically similar tissues were was a major factor shaping TCR repertoire composition, regardless of disease or transplant status. Only a few T cell clones appeared in more than one patient, yet motif-based clustering showed tissue-specific repertoire signatures that were shared between patients. In both patients and mice, T cells from blood and spleen covered only a limited part of the TCR repertoire found in tissues. Which tissue TCRs were alloreactive or antigen-specific was not determined in the study, and some of the clones might have been host cells that persisted.

In light of the paper, this sample's time point label describes: recipient (host-origin) PBMCs collected before allo-HCT. The receptor library was made with the immunoSEQ multiplex PCR assay. Adaptive Biotechnologies performed TCRbeta CDR3 sequencing at survey depth and reported CDR3 sequences, V/J genes, productive frequency, and template counts. Amplification of TCR beta CDR3 regions started from genomic DNA instead of RNA. The study's processing was this. Pairwise repertoire overlap between tissues was quantified with Jensen-Shannon divergence, where 1 means complete divergence and 0 identical. Tissues were clustered by single-linkage agglomerative hierarchical clustering of pairwise JSD values, and the clustering results were displayed as dendrograms. GLIPH2 was run on all patient samples with simulation_depth 1000, kmer_min_depth 3, cdr3_length_cutoff 8, keeping groups with more than two unique CDR3s. A standardized tissue-overlap score was generated by extrapolating Jaccard GLIPH-group overlap across patients to a standard repertoire size of 1000 clones. To look at how diversity was associated with clinical or experimental variables, linear mixed-effect models were used, with tissue treated as a fixed effect and individual treated as a random effect. Entries here come from immuneACCESS through TCRdb and include only in-frame sequences with V and J called. Some clones fail to appear in such tables; in the studies checked, an unresolved V gene covers under half of the shortfall, and the cause of the remainder is unknown. V, J and clone size reflect that table, while D and trimming were determined from the DNA. The sample table records some 43,000 clones; just under 95% of these occur just once. The top ten clones comprise roughly 3.8% of the sample.

With respect to this clone: Its recognized antigen is unknown. No base quality values were provided; no much bigger clone lies one nucleotide off.

The germline V gene sets CDR1 to MNHEY and CDR2 to SVGEGT. V and J are truncated by 2 bases and 0 bases respectively, leaving an intervening sequence of 8 bases. The CDR3 measures 15 amino acids from cysteine to phenylalanine. This entry keeps only the CDR3 DNA: 45 bases, framed from base 1. Sample: blood, taken before transplantation. This sequence was found in a woman aged 35 to 70 who later had graft-versus-host disease after an allogeneic stem cell transplant. The chain uses TRBV6-2 or TRBV6-3 and TRBJ1-5, with a tentative D gene TRBD1 over 6 matching bases. The CDR3 corresponds to CASSYAGASNQPQHF. The nucleotide sequence reads as follows: TGTGCCAGCAGTTACGCAGGGGCTAGCAATCAGCCCCAGCATTTT.